Below, 4 T cell receptor beta chains from the same sample are listed, as sequenced in a study of cytomegalovirus exposure and HLA in healthy donors. This PCR relied on a set of 60 Vbeta primers and 13 Jbeta primers. TCRdb's copy holds only in-frame clones and misses some; the assay was immunoSEQ multiplex PCR. The profile shows 150,000 to 200,000 clones, roughly three quarters of them singletons. Sequenced material: PBMCs. The receptors stem from a woman aged 45-65 years in good health and CMV-seronegative.

On this clone: One junction end does not reproduce the germline sequence, and a read error may be involved. Other DNA sequences in the same sample also yield this CDR3. This chain links TRBV5-6 with TRBJ2-3; no definite D call. Germline V gene sequence: CDR1 SGHDT, CDR2 YYEEEE. This CDR3 region has 15 residues. The CDR3 is CASSLATSSTDTQYF. The CDR3 coding sequence is TGCGCCAGCAGCTTGGCCACTTCTAGCACAGATACGCAGTATTTT.

J is TRBJ1-5 and V is TRBV5-5; perhaps TRBD1 as D (6 bases). The CDR3 is 14 amino acids. The ends were cut back, 3 bases at V and 4 bases at J, with 11 bases in the middle. Germline loops: CDR1 SGHKS, CDR2 YYEKEE (reference sequence). CDR3 in amino acids: CASSSAGQNQPQHF. The CDR3 region has the DNA TGTGCCAGCAGCTCGGCCGGACAGAATCAGCCCCAGCATTTT.

This chain uses TRBV7-8 with TRBJ1-5; the match to TRBD1 covers 8 bases. This CDR3 is built from 18 residues. Germline CDR1 SGHVS, CDR2 FQNEAQ. Trimming removed 5 bases from V and 0 bases from J; junction bases left unmatched: 12. CDR3 sequence: CASSPGGRVASSNQPQHF. For the CDR3, the DNA is TGTGCCAGCAGCCCAGGGGGCAGGGTGGCAAGTAGCAATCAGCCCCAGCATTTT. The variable domain in full, with the rest retrieved from reference TRBV7-8 and TRBJ1-5, is GAGVSQSPRYKVAKRGQDVALRCDPISGHVSLFWYQQALGQGPEFLTYFQNEAQLDKSGLPSDRFFAERPEGSVSTLKIQRTQQEDSAVYLCASSPGGRVASSNQPQHFGDGTRLSIL.

V is TRBV19 and J is TRBJ2-7, with 8 bases aligning to TRBD1. The V gene's germline CDR1 is LNHDA and CDR2 SQIVND (reference sequence). The CDR3 is made up of 16 amino acids. With 4 bases clipped from V and 7 bases from J, the junction kept 15 bases outside the gene matches. The CDR3 bases are TGTGCCAGTAGTAAAGGACAGGGAAGGGTTTTCGGGGAGCAGTACTTC. Encoded protein: CASSKGQGRVFGEQYF.